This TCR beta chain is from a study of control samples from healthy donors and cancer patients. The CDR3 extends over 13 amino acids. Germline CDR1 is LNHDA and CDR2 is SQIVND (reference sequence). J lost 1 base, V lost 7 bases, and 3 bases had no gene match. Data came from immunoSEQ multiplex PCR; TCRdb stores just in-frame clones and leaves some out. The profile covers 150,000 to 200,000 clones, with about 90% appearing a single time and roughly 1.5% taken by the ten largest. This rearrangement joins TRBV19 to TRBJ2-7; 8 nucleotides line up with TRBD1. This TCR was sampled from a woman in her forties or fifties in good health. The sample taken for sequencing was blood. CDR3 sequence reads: CASTRTGSYEQYF. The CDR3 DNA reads TGTGCCAGTACTCGGACAGGGTCCTACGAGCAGTACTTC.